This T cell receptor (beta chain) is drawn from a study of blood T cell repertoires in COVID-19. Study as a whole: Sites across the United States, Italy and Spain contributed samples from acute and convalescent COVID-19. The analysed material was cDNA or gDNA that came from T cells, B-cell-depleted T cells, or PBMCs.

In the authors' methods: How many nucleated cells were present was estimated from reference gene primer amplification. TCRdb's table, derived via immunoSEQ multiplex PCR, lists solely in-frame clones and lacks some. The V and J calls and clone size come from that table; D and trimming were worked out from the DNA. This table has roughly 120,000 clones, around 86% appearing once. The CDR3 runs to 14 residues. Germline CDR1 is SNHLY and CDR2 is FYNNEI. V was clipped by 7 bases and J by 0 bases; unmatched bases: 5. This TCR was recovered from a man between 65 and 80 years old with acute or convalescent COVID-19. The sample taken for sequencing was peripheral blood. This chain connects TRBV2 to TRBJ2-7, with TRBD1 identical over 8 bases. The CDR3 sequence is CASTGQGLSYEQYF. The CDR3 DNA reads as TGTGCCAGCACTGGACAGGGACTCTCCTACGAGCAGTACTTC.